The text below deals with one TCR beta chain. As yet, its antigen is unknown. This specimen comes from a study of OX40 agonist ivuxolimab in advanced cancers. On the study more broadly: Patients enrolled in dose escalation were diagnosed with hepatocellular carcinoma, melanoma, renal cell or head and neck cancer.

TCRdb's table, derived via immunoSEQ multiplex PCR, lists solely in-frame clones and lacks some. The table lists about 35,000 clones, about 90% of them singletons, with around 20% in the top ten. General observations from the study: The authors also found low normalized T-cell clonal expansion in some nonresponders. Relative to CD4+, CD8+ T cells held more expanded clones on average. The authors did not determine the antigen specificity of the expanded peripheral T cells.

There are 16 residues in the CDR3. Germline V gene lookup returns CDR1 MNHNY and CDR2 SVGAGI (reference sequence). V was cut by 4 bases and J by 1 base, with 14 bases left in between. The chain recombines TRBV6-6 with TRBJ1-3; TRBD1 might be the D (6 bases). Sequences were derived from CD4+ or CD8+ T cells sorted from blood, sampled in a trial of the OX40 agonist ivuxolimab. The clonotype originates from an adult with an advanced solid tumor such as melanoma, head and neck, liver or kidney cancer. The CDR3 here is CASSSLKQGSGNTIYF. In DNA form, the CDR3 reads TGTGCCAGCAGTTCTCTAAAACAGGGATCTGGAAACACCATATATTTT.